Below are 8 T cell receptor beta chains sequenced from a single sample in a study of CD8+ T cells in alopecia areata. RNA was isolated and reverse transcribed to cDNA, the sequencing template. TCRdb keeps only in-frame clones here, not all; method: immunoSEQ multiplex PCR. The table includes 130,000 to 150,000 clones, around two thirds detected once. Sequences were obtained from CD8+ T cells sorted from blood. These receptors came from a human donor in good health.

The CDR3 loop reads CASSLAAYSYEQYF. As DNA, the CDR3 is TGTGCCAGCAGCTTAGCGGCCTACTCCTACGAGCAGTACTTC. This chain connects TRBV7-9 to TRBJ2-7; D uncertain. Trimming pared 0 bases from V and 0 bases from J, leaving 6 bases between. Germline V gene sequence: CDR1 SEHNR, CDR2 FQNEAQ (reference sequence). CDR3 size: 14 residues.

Only a few counts were recorded for this clone. The J gene is TRBJ2-5, the V gene TRBV29-1; no definite D call. The J call is doubtful: the DNA matches TRBJ2-7 better. The CDR3 has 15 residues. Germline V gene lookup returns CDR1 SQVTM and CDR2 ANQGSEA. CDR3 sequence reads: CSASSYYGSPYEQYF. The CDR3 DNA is TGCAGCGCCAGCTCGTACTACGGAAGCCCCTACGAGCAGTACTTC.

This clone has more than one count but fewer than ten. This sequence joins TRBV29-1 and TRBJ2-7, with 7 bases aligning to TRBD2. The CDR3 runs to 13 residues. Germline V gene data show CDR1 as SQVTM and CDR2 as ANQGSEA. V trimming: 5 bases; J trimming: 4 bases; junction bases outside the gene matches: 8. CDR3 nucleotides: TGCAGCGTTCGGTGGGAGGGCCAATACGAGCAGTACTTC. Protein product: CSVRWEGQYEQYF.

This clone was observed a few times. The rearrangement uses TRBV5-6 and TRBJ2-3, with a tentative D call TRBD2 (5 bases). Germline loops: CDR1 SGHDT, CDR2 YYEEEE. The CDR3 is 14 amino acids. V was clipped by 2 bases and J by 2 bases, with 9 bases between them. The CDR3 loop reads CASSFWEITDTQYF. The DNA for the CDR3 is TGTGCCAGCAGCTTCTGGGAGATCACAGATACGCAGTATTTT.

The chain carries TRBV15 and TRBJ1-2; 7 nucleotides align to TRBD1. CDR3 length: 15 amino acids. With 0 bases clipped from V and 10 bases from J, the junction kept 11 bases outside the gene matches. Germline V gives CDR1 LNHNV, CDR2 YYDKDF (reference sequence). The CDR3 coding sequence is TGTGCCACCAGCAGAGATAAAGGGACAGCATGGCACTACACCTTC. Its protein product is CATSRDKGTAWHYTF.

This clone is a singleton in its sample. This sequence joins TRBV14 and TRBJ1-1; no reliable D call. CDR3 length equals 15 residues. Trimming took off 3 bases at V and 10 bases at J, with 21 bases between the two ends. The germline CDR1 and CDR2 sequences are SGHDN and FVKESK. This CDR3 is CASSHADGYPERAFF. The CDR3 region has the DNA TGTGCCAGCAGCCACGCCGATGGATATCCAGAGAGAGCTTTCTTT.

This clone was observed a single time. This chain uses TRBV4-2 with TRBJ2-7, with D perhaps matching TRBD1 (5 bases). With 0 bases removed from V and 6 bases from J, the gap between germline ends came to 12 bases. Germline V gene lookup returns CDR1 LGHNA and CDR2 YNFKEQ. The CDR3 has 14 amino acids. Written as DNA, the CDR3 is TGTGCCAGCAGCCAAGACCTGAAGGGGCCCGAGCAGTACTTC. This sequence encodes CASSQDLKGPEQYF.

This clone was detected a few times. This rearrangement joins TRBV7-3 to TRBJ2-1; 12 bases fit TRBD2. The CDR3 is 15 amino acids. The junction had 8 bases not matched to a gene; V was cut back by 5 bases and J by 9 bases. Looked up from germline, CDR1 is SGHTA and CDR2 is FQGTGA. The CDR3 loop is CASSLLAGGPGEQFF. CDR3 DNA sequence: TGTGCCAGCAGCCTCCTAGCGGGAGGGCCGGGTGAGCAGTTCTTC.